This entry lists 8 T cell receptor beta chains sequenced from one sample in a study of blood T cell repertoires in COVID-19. Method: immunoSEQ multiplex PCR; TCRdb's copy keeps in-frame clones and lacks some. The sample holds 240,000 or so clones, more than 75% seen once. Sample: PBMCs or T cells enriched from blood (not recorded which). The receptors stem from a woman in her forties or fifties who had recovered from COVID-19.

The chain is built from TRBV28 and TRBJ1-2, with D maybe TRBD1 (5 bases). Trimming stripped 4 bases from V and 2 bases from J, with 14 bases between. The CDR3 has 15 residues. The germline gives CDR1 MDHEN, CDR2 SYDVKM. CDR3: CASSSPRGSNYGYTF. The CDR3 DNA sequence: TGTGCCAGCAGTTCCCCGCGGGGGTCAAACTATGGCTACACCTTC.

This rearrangement joins TRBV10-2 to TRBJ1-5, with D tentatively TRBD1 (6 bases). Germline CDR1 WSHSY, CDR2 SAAADI. The CDR3 length is 15 residues. V lost 2 bases to trimming and J lost 4 bases, with 12 bases between them. The CDR3 DNA reads as TGCGCCAGCAGTGAGACTTTACAGGGAAATCAGCCCCAGCATTTT. Its translation is CASSETLQGNQPQHF.

The V and J genes are TRBV28 and TRBJ1-3; D unresolved. The CDR3 sequence is 12 residues long. Germline CDR1 and CDR2: MDHEN and SYDVKM. V lost 5 bases to trimming and J lost 5 bases, with 7 bases between them. CDR3 residues: CASSSQRNTIYF. The CDR3 region has the DNA TGTGCCAGCAGTAGCCAAAGAAACACCATATATTTT. Full variable domain (remainder filled in from reference TRBV28 and TRBJ1-3): DVKVTQSSRYLVKRTGEKVFLECVQDMDHENMFWYRQDPGLGLRLIYFSYDVKMKEKGDIPEGYSVSREKKERFSLILESASTNQTSMYLCASSSQRNTIYFGEGSWLTVV.

J is TRBJ2-7 and V is TRBV11-2; 12 nucleotides agree with TRBD2. J gave up 6 bases and V 4 bases, and 10 bases lay outside the gene matches. This CDR3 is 16 amino acids long. CDR1 is SGHAT and CDR2 is FQNNGV in the germline V gene. CDR3 loop: CASSSTSGGRDGEQYF. DNA for the CDR3: TGTGCCAGCAGCTCTACTAGCGGGGGGAGGGATGGCGAGCAGTACTTC. The full variable domain, its missing parts supplied by reference TRBV11-2 and TRBJ2-7, is EAGVAQSPRYKIIEKRQSVAFWCNPISGHATLYWYQQILGQGPKLLIQFQNNGVVDDSQLPKDRFSAERLKGVDSTLKIQPAKLEDSAVYLCASSSTSGGRDGEQYFGPGTRLTVT.

V usage is TRBV18 and J usage is TRBJ1-1; 9 positions agree with TRBD1. Germline CDR1 KGHSH, CDR2 LQKENI. The CDR3 extends over 15 amino acids. J lost 1 base, V lost 3 bases, and 3 bases had no gene match. This CDR3 is CASSPGDRANTEAFF. CDR3 nucleotide sequence: TGTGCCAGCTCACCTGGGGACAGGGCGAACACTGAAGCTTTCTTT.

This clone was recorded once. The chain has TRBV5-1 and TRBJ1-2; D uncertain. V shed 2 bases and J shed 2 bases, with 10 bases lying between them. The germline gives CDR1 SGHRS, CDR2 YFSETQ. The length of the CDR3 is 14 residues. CDR3 residues: CASSFDSQNYGYTF. In DNA form, the CDR3 reads TGCGCCAGCAGCTTCGACTCCCAAAACTATGGCTACACCTTC.

This clone appeared a single time. This sequence joins TRBV11-3 and TRBJ1-1; possible D gene TRBD1, 6 bases. Trimming removed 4 bases from V and 5 bases from J, with 11 bases in between. Germline values: CDR1 SGHNT, CDR2 YENEEA. The CDR3 is 13 amino acids. The CDR3 here is CASSSGGTTEAFF. CDR3 DNA: TGTGCCAGCAGCTCCGGGGGGACAACTGAAGCTTTCTTT.

This clone was picked up one time. The chain is built from TRBV27 and TRBJ1-4; possible D gene TRBD1, 6 bases. Trimming removed 5 bases at V and 8 bases at J, with 15 bases between. Looked up from germline, CDR1 is MNHEY and CDR2 is SMNVEV (reference sequence). The CDR3 runs to 14 residues. CDR3 DNA sequence: TGTGCCAGCAGTCTACAGGGCCAGGGGGAAAAACTGTTTTTT. Translation: CASSLQGQGEKLFF. The variable domain in full, with the rest retrieved from reference TRBV27 and TRBJ1-4, is EAQVTQNPRYLITVTGKKLTVTCSQNMNHEYMSWYRQDPGLGLRQIYYSMNVEVTDKGDVPEGYKVSRKEKRNFPLILESPSPNQTSLYFCASSLQGQGEKLFFGSGTQLSVL.